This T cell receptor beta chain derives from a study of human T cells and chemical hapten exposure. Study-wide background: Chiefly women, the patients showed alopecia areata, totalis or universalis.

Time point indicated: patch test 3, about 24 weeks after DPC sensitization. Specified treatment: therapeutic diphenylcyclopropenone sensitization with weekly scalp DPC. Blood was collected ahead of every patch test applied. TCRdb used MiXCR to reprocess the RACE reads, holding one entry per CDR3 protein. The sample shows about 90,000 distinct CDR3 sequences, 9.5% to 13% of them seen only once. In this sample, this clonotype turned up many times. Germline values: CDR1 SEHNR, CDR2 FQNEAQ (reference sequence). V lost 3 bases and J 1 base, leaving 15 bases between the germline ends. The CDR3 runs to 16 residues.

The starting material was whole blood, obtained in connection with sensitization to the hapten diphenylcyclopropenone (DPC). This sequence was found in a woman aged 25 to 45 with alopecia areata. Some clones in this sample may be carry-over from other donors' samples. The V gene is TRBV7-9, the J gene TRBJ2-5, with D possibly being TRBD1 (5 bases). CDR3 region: CASSLPQGRPQETQYF. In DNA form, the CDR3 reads TGTGCCAGCAGCTTGCCGCAGGGAAGACCCCAAGAGACCCAGTACTTC.